The present entry profiles one T cell receptor (beta chain) with its context. This sample was taken from a study of blood T cell repertoires in COVID-19. Study context: Acute and convalescent COVID-19 specimens originated in the United States, Italy and Spain. T cells, B-cell-depleted T cells, or PBMCs provided the cDNA or gDNA that served as material.

Assay used: immunoSEQ multiplex PCR; TCRdb lists only in-frame clones, some missing. The data contain under 200,000 clones, 79% of them singletons. Germline CDR1 reads SGHRS; CDR2 reads YFSETQ. Trimming left V 3 bases short and J 2 bases short, with 14 bases between. This CDR3 region has 15 residues. Cohort allocation depended upon clinical history that participants reported. Sequenced input: PBMCs or T cells enriched from blood (not recorded which). The origin of this receptor is a woman in her seventies in a cohort exposed to, infected with or recovered from COVID-19 (not recorded which). This chain connects TRBV5-1 to TRBJ2-5, with a weak D call TRBD2 (6 bases). The CDR3 coding sequence is TGCGCCAGCAGCTCACTTGGGACTTTTCAAGAGACCCAGTACTTC. This gives the protein CASSSLGTFQETQYF.